This T cell receptor beta chain was profiled in a study of T cell clonotyping in hematopoietic cell transplantation. This CDR3 comprises 14 residues. V was cut by 2 bases and J by 5 bases, with 13 bases left in between. Looked up from germline, CDR1 is WSHSY and CDR2 is SAAADI. Sequenced by immunoSEQ multiplex PCR; TCRdb stores in-frame clones only, minus some. The table lists about 41,000 clones, approximately 81% of them singletons. Time point noted: recipient sample about 28 days before transplant, after cytoreduction. On this clone: Its antigen is unknown.

Study-wide results and caveats: At the given depth, recipient repertoires were over 95% de novo clonotypes. After transplant, recipient diversity fell while pathologically expanded clonotypes grew through day 180. CD4 and CD8 repertoire contributions could not be separated without sorting.

The TCR was taken from a man aged 60-69 years with acute myeloid leukemia. Some clones in this sample may be carry-over from other donors' samples. The sequencing here drew on peripheral blood mononuclear cells, taken before stem cell transplant. The chain is built from TRBV10-2 and TRBJ2-7; a possible D gene is TRBD2 (5 bases). The CDR3, as DNA: TGCGCCAGCAGTGAGGGTGGGGAGTGGAACGAGCAGTACTTC. This sequence encodes CASSEGGEWNEQYF.